This T cell receptor (beta chain) is drawn from a study of identical twins. Germline V gene lookup returns CDR1 MNHEY and CDR2 SMNVEV (reference sequence). This CDR3 has 15 residues. Trimming cost V 2 bases and J 2 bases; bases outside gene matches: 5. This clonotype showed up just a few times. MiXCR was run by TCRdb on the 5' RACE reads, yielding one entry per CDR3 protein. The sample records around 300,000 distinct CDR3 sequences, under 9.5% being singletons. This sample was also put to use in a study of yellow fever vaccine responses in identical twins.

Material for sequencing was memory (CD45RO+) T cells sorted from blood. The source is a woman between 18 and 29 years old in good health. The V gene is TRBV27, the J gene TRBJ2-5; 7 bases fit TRBD2. DNA of the CDR3: TGTGCCAGCAGTTTAATGTCAGCGGGGCAAGAGACCCAGTACTTC. Protein: CASSLMSAGQETQYF.